Each of the 13 T cell receptor beta chains below was sequenced from the same sample in a study of identical twins. A single record per CDR3 protein comes from TCRdb applying MiXCR to the 5' RACE reads. The sample has over 600,000 distinct CDR3 sequences; 21% are singletons. These data also featured in a second study, about T cells expressing NK-cell markers.

Specimen: PBMCs. These receptors were obtained from a woman aged 18-29 years in good health.

This clonotype has only one observation. This rearrangement joins TRBV11-2 to TRBJ2-5, with D possibly TRBD2 on 7 matching bases. The V end lost 5 bases, the J end lost 7 bases, and 20 bases lay between the germline ends. The CDR3 totals 15 residues. Germline lookup yields CDR1 SGHAT and CDR2 FQNNGV. CDR3 region: CASSPVGGRGGTQYF. For the CDR3, the DNA is TGTGCCAGCAGCCCCGTGGGGGGGCGCGGGGGGACCCAGTACTTC.

The chain uses TRBV6-2 or TRBV6-3 and TRBJ2-3, with D possibly TRBD1 on 6 matching bases. The CDR3 runs to 13 residues. Germline CDR1 MNHEY, CDR2 SVGEGT. V lost 8 bases and J lost 2, with 11 bases in between. The CDR3 protein is CASGGSLTDTQYF. The CDR3 nucleotides read TGTGCCAGCGGGGGCAGCCTCACAGATACGCAGTATTTT.

The chain joins TRBV5-1 to TRBJ2-7; tentatively, D is TRBD2 (5 bases). The CDR3 is 14 residues long. Per germline, CDR1 SGHRS and CDR2 YFSETQ. V was clipped by 4 bases and J by 0 bases, with 11 bases between them. The chain's CDR3 is CASSKAGDSYEQYF. The CDR3 DNA reads TGCGCCAGCAGCAAGGCCGGGGACTCCTACGAGCAGTACTTC.

This sequence joins TRBV7-2 and TRBJ2-5; perhaps TRBD1 as D (5 bases). Trimming left V 0 bases short and J 2 bases short, with 13 bases between. Germline V gene lookup returns CDR1 SGHTA and CDR2 FQGNSA. CDR3 length equals 16 residues. CDR3 amino acids: CASSLAIRATQETQYF. CDR3 nucleotide sequence: TGTGCCAGCAGCTTAGCGATCAGGGCAACACAAGAGACCCAGTACTTC.

This clonotype has just a few counts. V gene TRBV6-1 combines with J gene TRBJ1-5, with a tentative D call TRBD1 (6 bases). Looked up from germline, CDR1 is MNHNS and CDR2 is SASEGT. The V gene lost 4 bases and the J gene lost 0 bases, with 16 bases spanning the gap. The CDR3 is 17 residues long. The CDR3 bases are TGTGCCAGCAGTGTCACTGGACAGCCTTATAGCAATCAGCCCCAGCATTTT. It is translated as CASSVTGQPYSNQPQHF.

The V call is TRBV20-1, the J call TRBJ2-7; a weak D match, TRBD1 (6 bases). Trimming removed 5 bases at V and 1 base at J, with 12 bases between. There are 13 residues in the CDR3. Germline V gives CDR1 DFQATT, CDR2 SNEGSKA (reference sequence). The CDR3 loop is CSAVDRTSYEQYF. CDR3 nucleotides: TGCAGTGCTGTTGACAGGACATCCTACGAGCAGTACTTC.

This clonotype was seen only a few times. The chain carries TRBV7-2 and TRBJ2-7, with D tentatively TRBD1 (6 bases). Germline values: CDR1 SGHTA, CDR2 FQGNSA. The CDR3 contains 13 residues. The germline V and J ends were trimmed by 6 bases and 7 bases, with 16 bases remaining between them. The CDR3 DNA reads TGTGCCAGCAGGTCACAGGGAATTACGGAGCAGTACTTC. Amino acids: CASRSQGITEQYF.

This clonotype occurred a few times. The CDR3 region has the DNA TGTGCCAGCAGTTACCCGGGACAGGGCTGGAATGAGCAGTTCTTC. This translates into CASSYPGQGWNEQFF. This chain connects TRBV12-3 or TRBV12-4 to TRBJ2-1, with TRBD1 identical over 9 bases. J was trimmed by 7 bases and V by 4 bases; bases with no gene match: 8. The CDR3 sequence is 15 residues long.

This clonotype was picked up many times. This chain connects TRBV7-9 to TRBJ2-1; possibly TRBD2 for D (5 bases). CDR1 is SEHNR, CDR2 FQNEAQ, per germline (reference sequence). The germline V and J ends were trimmed by 3 bases and 8 bases, with 14 bases remaining between them. The CDR3 is made up of 14 amino acids. The CDR3 bases are TGTGCCAGCAGCTTCCCTACTAGTCTCGATGAGCAGTTCTTC. Translating it yields CASSFPTSLDEQFF.

This clonotype was found many times. The chain carries TRBV5-1 and TRBJ2-7; D unclear. V gave up 0 bases and J gave up 0 bases, with 10 bases separating them. Per germline, CDR1 SGHRS and CDR2 YFSETQ. This CDR3 spans 15 amino acids. The CDR3 DNA reads as TGCGCCAGCAGCTTGGAGGGCTTTAGCTCCTACGAGCAGTACTTC. This gives the protein CASSLEGFSSYEQYF.

This clonotype has just a few counts. The rearrangement uses TRBV20-1 and TRBJ2-7; 7 nucleotides align to TRBD2. There are 14 residues in the CDR3. V trimming: 3 bases; J trimming: 4 bases; junction bases outside the gene matches: 9. Germline V gene data show CDR1 as DFQATT and CDR2 as SNEGSKA (reference sequence). The CDR3: CSASRGDRGYEQYF. CDR3 nucleotide sequence: TGCAGTGCTAGTCGGGGGGACCGGGGATACGAGCAGTACTTC.

This clonotype was recorded a few times. The chain carries TRBV6-5 and TRBJ1-5; 7 bases fit TRBD1. CDR3 length: 15 residues. The V segment lost 0 bases and the J segment 1 base; nucleotides outside the gene matches: 0. Germline V lookup: CDR1 MNHEY, CDR2 SVGAGI. The CDR3, as DNA: TGTGCCAGCAGTTACTCCAGGGGGAGCAATCAGCCCCAGCATTTT. It translates to CASSYSRGSNQPQHF.

This clonotype occurred a few times. The J gene is TRBJ2-3, the V gene TRBV7-9; D is uncertain. The V end was cut by 6 bases, the J end by 5 bases, with 12 bases between. Germline CDR1 reads SEHNR; CDR2 reads FQNEAQ (reference sequence). CDR3 size: 13 residues. The CDR3 nucleotides read TGTGCCAGCAGGTCGAGCCTGGGAGATACGCAGTATTTT. It is translated as CASRSSLGDTQYF.